This T cell receptor (beta chain) appears in the sequencing data of a study of T cell repertoires in cytomegalovirus infection. A note on this clonotype: Its cognate antigen is unknown.

Germline lookup yields CDR1 MNHEY and CDR2 SMNVEV (reference sequence). The CDR3 contains 12 residues. TCRdb redid the calling of the reads with MiXCR, one entry per CDR3 protein. The top ten clones hold around half of a sample with tens of thousands of distinct CDR3 sequences, about 21% of them seen once. The V and J genes are TRBV27 and TRBJ2-2; tentative D call: TRBD2 (5 bases). The source is a human donor in good health (CMV status not recorded). Some clones in this sample may be carry-over from other donors' samples. Sequencing used CD8+ T cells from cultured PBMCs, obtained from culture after CMV antigen stimulation. The CDR3 loop is CANSGQAGELFF. The DNA of the CDR3 is TGTGCTAACAGCGGCCAAGCGGGGGAGCTGTTTTTT.